The T cell receptor (beta chain) under discussion was sequenced for a study of cytomegalovirus exposure and HLA in healthy donors. The PCR employed 60 Vbeta primers together with 13 Jbeta primers. Data came from immunoSEQ multiplex PCR; TCRdb stores just in-frame clones and leaves some out. In the table there are more than 95,000 clones, around 84% of which are singletons. Study-level findings and limits: Rare sequences made up most TCRs, while some public TCRs were found in many donors.

Comment on this clone: The target antigen is unknown.

The CDR3 loop spans 15 amino acids. With 4 bases removed from V and 2 bases from J, the gap between germline ends came to 14 bases. Germline V lookup: CDR1 SGHDT, CDR2 YYEEEE. The chain combines TRBV5-6 with TRBJ2-3; D is perhaps TRBD1 (6 bases). The receptor was isolated from a woman aged 40 to 50 in good health and CMV-seronegative. Input material: PBMCs. CDR3: CASSDIPGATDTQYF. The CDR3 DNA is TGTGCCAGCAGCGACATTCCAGGGGCCACAGATACGCAGTATTTT.